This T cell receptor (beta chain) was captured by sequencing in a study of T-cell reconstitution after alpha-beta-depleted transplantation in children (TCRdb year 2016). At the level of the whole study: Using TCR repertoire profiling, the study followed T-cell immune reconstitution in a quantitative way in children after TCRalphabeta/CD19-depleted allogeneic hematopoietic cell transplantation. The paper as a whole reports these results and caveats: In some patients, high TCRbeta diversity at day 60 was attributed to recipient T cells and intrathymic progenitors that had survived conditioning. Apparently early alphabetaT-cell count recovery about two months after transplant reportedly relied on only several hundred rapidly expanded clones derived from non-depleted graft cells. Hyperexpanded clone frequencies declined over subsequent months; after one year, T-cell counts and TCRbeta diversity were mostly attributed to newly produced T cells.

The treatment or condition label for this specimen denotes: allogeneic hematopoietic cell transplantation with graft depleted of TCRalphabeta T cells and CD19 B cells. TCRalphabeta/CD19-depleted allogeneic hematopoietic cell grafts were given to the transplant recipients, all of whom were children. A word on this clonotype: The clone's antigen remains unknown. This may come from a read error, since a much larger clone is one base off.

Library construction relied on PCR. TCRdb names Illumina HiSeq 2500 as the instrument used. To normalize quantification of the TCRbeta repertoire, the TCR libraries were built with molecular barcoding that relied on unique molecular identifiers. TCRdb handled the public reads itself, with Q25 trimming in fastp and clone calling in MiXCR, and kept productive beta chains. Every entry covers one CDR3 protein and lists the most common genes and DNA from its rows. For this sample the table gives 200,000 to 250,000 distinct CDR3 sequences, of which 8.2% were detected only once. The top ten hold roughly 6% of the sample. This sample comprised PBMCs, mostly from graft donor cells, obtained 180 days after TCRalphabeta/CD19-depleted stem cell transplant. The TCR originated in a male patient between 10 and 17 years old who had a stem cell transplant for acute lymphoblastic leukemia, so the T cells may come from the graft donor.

The bases read TGTGCCAGCAGTTTCCGGACATGGAACACTGGAAACACCATATATTTT. It encodes CASSFRTWNTGNTIYF. This sequence uses TRBV25-1 and TRBJ1-3, and the D gene may be TRBD1, 5 bases matching. V is pared back by 5 bases and J by 2 bases, with 16 bases lying between the germline termini. CDR1 and CDR2 are drawn from the germline V gene: MGHDK, SYGVNS. There are 16 amino acids in the CDR3, from cysteine to phenylalanine inclusive. The only DNA kept is the CDR3, 48 bases in frame from the first base.